This TCR beta chain was sequenced for a study of shared clonotypes between healthy human individuals. Study conclusions and caveats: The four-donor shared clonotypes exceeded non-shared clonotypes in generation probability, with non-shared ones scoring lower.

The CDR3 has 10 amino acids. Germline CDR1 is SNHLY and CDR2 is FYNNEI. V was trimmed by 4 bases and J by 11 bases, leaving 8 bases between them. This clone appeared a few times. Its antigen is still unknown. TCRdb's table, derived via immunoSEQ multiplex PCR, lists solely in-frame clones and lacks some. The table has 2,500,000 or so clones, approximately 94% seen once. The TCR originated in a man aged 18 to 30 in good health. The chain joins TRBV2 to TRBJ1-1; no firm D call. The sequencing input was naive CD4+ T cells sorted from blood. Subset specified: CD45RA+ positively selected. The CDR3 spells CASSAGWAFF. CDR3 nucleotide sequence: TGTGCCAGCAGTGCGGGGTGGGCTTTCTTT. The full variable domain, in which reference TRBV2 and TRBJ1-1 provide the parts outside the CDR3, is EPEVTQTPSHQVTQMGQEVILRCVPISNHLYFYWYRQILGQKVEFLVSFYNNEISEKSEIFDDQFSVERPDGSNFTLKIRSTKLEDSAMYFCASSAGWAFFGQGTRLTVV.